This is a list of T cell receptor beta chains from one sample in a study of T cell responses to AZD1222 COVID-19 vaccine. TCRdb's table, derived via immunoSEQ multiplex PCR, lists solely in-frame clones and lacks some. The sample shows approximately 160,000 clones, roughly 94% of them seen only once. The sequencing used peripheral blood, collected 28 days after the second AZD1222 dose. Receptors were obtained from an adult who received the AZD1222 COVID-19 vaccine. CDR3s include the opening cysteine and the closing phenylalanine or tryptophan. Fields, in order: D gene, V gene, clone size, J gene, CDR3 protein, CDR3 DNA. A D gene is named only where the DNA matches it firmly. Expanded clones are given a class, and other clones once, few, many or no size at all.

>.|TRBV6-5|.|TRBJ2-7
CASSYSVNGKGEQYF
TGTGCCAGCAGTTACTCCGTGAACGGGAAGGGCGAGCAGTACTTC
>TRBD1|TRBV5-8|.|TRBJ2-5
CASSLVRTGWETQYF
TGTGCCAGCAGCTTGGTTCGGACAGGATGGGAGACCCAGTACTTC
>.|TRBV3-1/TRBV3-2|.|TRBJ2-7
CASSQQGSYEQYF
TGTGCCAGCAGCCAGCAGGGCTCCTACGAGCAGTACTTC
>.|TRBV15|.|TRBJ1-2
CATSTSTGLYYGYTF
TGTGCCACCAGCACGTCTACCGGGCTCTATTATGGCTACACCTTC
>TRBD1|TRBV6-5|.|TRBJ1-3
CASRPPTGSGNTIYF
TGTGCCAGCAGACCCCCGACAGGGAGTGGAAACACCATATATTTT
>.|TRBV7-9|.|TRBJ2-3
CASSLVGASSGHTQYF
TGTGCCAGCAGCTTAGTGGGTGCTAGCTCTGGACATACGCAGTATTTT
>.|TRBV19|.|TRBJ1-3
CASTRQSSADYTIYF
TGTGCCAGTACTAGACAGTCCTCCGCTGATTACACCATATATTTT
>TRBD2|TRBV5-6|.|TRBJ2-3
CASSPVAGMGADTQYF
TGTGCCAGCAGCCCAGTAGCGGGAATGGGTGCAGATACGCAGTATTTT
>.|TRBV3-1/TRBV3-2|.|TRBJ1-2
CASSQPGVNYGYTF
TGTGCCAGCAGCCAGCCCGGGGTTAACTATGGCTACACCTTC
>.|TRBV4-1|.|TRBJ2-2
CASSQDPRQNTGELFF
TGCGCCAGCAGCCAAGATCCCAGACAAAACACCGGGGAGCTGTTTTTT
>TRBD1|TRBV4-3|.|TRBJ1-2
CASSQVTTGAGVYGYTF
TGCGCCAGCAGCCAAGTAACAACAGGGGCGGGAGTCTATGGCTACACCTTC
>.|TRBV7-8|few|TRBJ1-3
CASSLARAISGNTIYF
TGTGCCAGCAGCTTAGCGAGGGCCATCTCTGGAAACACCATATATTTT
>.|TRBV6-2/TRBV6-3|.|TRBJ1-1
CASSYTGLGRSGTEAFF
TGTGCCAGCAGTTATACGGGCCTGGGCCGGTCGGGGACTGAAGCTTTCTTT
>TRBD2|TRBV6-5|.|TRBJ2-2
CASSYSSGYTGELFF
TGTGCCAGCAGTTACTCTAGCGGGTACACCGGGGAGCTGTTTTTT
>TRBD1|TRBV3-1/TRBV3-2|.|TRBJ1-3
CASSHRDRGGSGNTIYF
TGTGCCAGCAGCCACCGGGACAGGGGGGGCTCTGGAAACACCATATATTTT
>.|TRBV5-1|.|TRBJ2-3
CASSSRVGGTDTQYF
TGCGCCAGCAGCTCGAGAGTGGGTGGCACAGATACGCAGTATTTT
>.|TRBV4-1|.|TRBJ2-3
CASSPRERQGTDTQYF
TGCGCCAGCAGCCCGCGGGAGAGGCAGGGGACAGATACGCAGTATTTT
>.|TRBV6-2/TRBV6-3|.|TRBJ1-1
CASSYSNWEPGTEAFF
TGTGCCAGCAGTTACTCGAATTGGGAACCGGGGACTGAAGCTTTCTTT
>.|TRBV7-9|.|TRBJ2-1
CAGGGDYNEQFF
TGTGCCGGTGGAGGGGATTACAATGAGCAGTTCTTC
>.|TRBV2|.|TRBJ1-5
CASSTRGEGPQHF
TGTGCCAGCAGTACCAGGGGAGAGGGGCCCCAGCATTTT
>.|TRBV5-1|.|TRBJ1-3
CASSLGGAGNTIYF
TGCGCCAGCAGCTTGGGAGGGGCTGGAAACACCATATATTTT
>TRBD1|TRBV10-3|.|TRBJ2-3
CAISDPGQGVPDTQYF
TGTGCCATCAGTGACCCGGGACAGGGGGTACCAGATACGCAGTATTTT
>.|TRBV5-1|.|TRBJ1-1
CASSSFQDTEAFF
TGCGCCAGCAGTTCTTTCCAGGACACTGAAGCTTTCTTT
>TRBD1|TRBV9|.|TRBJ1-2
CASSANRGLNYGYTF
TGTGCCAGCAGCGCCAACAGGGGACTGAACTATGGCTACACCTTC
>.|TRBV19|.|TRBJ1-5
CASKAGANQPQHF
TGTGCCAGTAAGGCGGGTGCCAATCAGCCCCAGCATTTT
>.|TRBV30|.|TRBJ2-4
CAWSGVNIQYF
TGTGCCTGGAGCGGAGTAAACATTCAGTACTTC
>.|TRBV2|.|TRBJ1-1
CASSEGGSGTEAFF
TGTGCCAGCAGTGAGGGAGGGTCAGGCACTGAAGCTTTCTTT
>.|TRBV5-1|.|TRBJ2-5
CASSLQETQYF
TGCGCCAGCAGCTTACAGGAGACCCAGTACTTC
>.|TRBV18|.|TRBJ2-6
CASSPRVLARNSGANVLTF
TGTGCCAGCTCACCCCGGGTACTAGCCCGTAACTCTGGGGCCAACGTCCTGACTTTC
>TRBD2|TRBV14|.|TRBJ2-2
CASSRGTSGAVPNTGELFF
TGTGCCAGCAGCCGAGGGACTAGCGGTGCCGTACCGAACACCGGGGAGCTGTTTTTT
>.|TRBV5-8|few|TRBJ1-5
CASSQGSSYSNQPQHF
TGTGCCAGCAGCCAGGGGAGTTCCTATAGCAATCAGCCCCAGCATTTT
>.|TRBV5-4|.|TRBJ2-1
CASSAKGILINEQFF
TGTGCCAGCAGCGCCAAAGGGATTCTTATCAATGAGCAGTTCTTC
>.|TRBV6-1|.|TRBJ2-5
CASSEARGVETQYF
TGTGCCAGCAGTGAAGCTCGGGGAGTAGAGACCCAGTACTTC
>TRBD2|TRBV30|.|TRBJ2-1
CAWSLSSGRANEQFF
TGTGCCTGGAGCCTATCTAGCGGGAGGGCCAATGAGCAGTTCTTC
>.|TRBV7-9|.|TRBJ2-1
CASSLAGEPFVWFF
TGTGCCAGCAGCTTAGCGGGAGAACCGTTTGTGTGGTTCTTC
>.|TRBV19|.|TRBJ2-1
CASSHLGNEQFF
TGTGCCAGTAGTCACCTGGGCAATGAGCAGTTCTTC
>TRBD2|TRBV11-2|.|TRBJ2-3
CASRKPLFSGSGDTQYF
TGTGCCAGCAGAAAACCCCTATTTAGCGGGAGTGGGGATACGCAGTATTTT
>.|TRBV6-1|few|TRBJ2-7
CASSDYEQYF
TGTGCCAGCAGTGATTACGAGCAGTACTTC
>.|TRBV3-1/TRBV3-2|.|TRBJ1-4
CASRPGTLTNEKLFF
TGTGCCAGCAGACCCGGGACATTAACTAATGAAAAACTGTTTTTT
>.|TRBV18|.|TRBJ1-4
CASSPLIDEKLFF
TGTGCCAGCTCACCACTAATCGACGAAAAACTGTTTTTT
>TRBD2|TRBV6-1|.|TRBJ2-7
CASSEVAGGSYEQYF
TGTGCCAGCAGTGAGGTAGCGGGAGGGTCCTACGAGCAGTACTTC
>.|TRBV11-2|.|TRBJ2-1
CAGAALSRGNEQFF
TGTGCGGGGGCGGCGTTGAGTAGGGGGAATGAGCAGTTCTTC
>.|TRBV5-8|once|TRBJ1-1
CASTLGRDATEAFF
TGTGCCAGCACACTGGGGAGGGATGCAACTGAAGCTTTCTTT
>.|TRBV6-5|.|TRBJ1-6
CASSYSTRGNSPLHF
TGTGCCAGCAGTTACTCGACGAGGGGGAATTCACCCCTCCACTTT
>TRBD2|TRBV19|.|TRBJ2-1
CASSLGTSGTNNEQFF
TGTGCCAGTAGTCTAGGGACTAGCGGGACCAACAATGAGCAGTTCTTC
>.|TRBV19|.|TRBJ1-2
CASSPRGRAYYGYTF
TGTGCCAGTAGTCCCCGGGGCAGGGCCTACTATGGCTACACCTTC
>.|TRBV7-9|.|TRBJ1-3
CASSGFSDRSGNTIYF
TGTGCCAGCAGCGGCTTTTCCGACAGATCTGGAAACACCATATATTTT
>TRBD2|TRBV2|.|TRBJ2-7
CASSEGSGGSERVQYF
TGTGCCAGCAGTGAAGGGTCGGGCGGGAGCGAGAGGGTGCAGTACTTC
>TRBD2|TRBV27|.|TRBJ2-5
CASSFRQTSMETQYF
TGTGCCAGCAGTTTTCGCCAGACTAGCATGGAGACCCAGTACTTC
>.|TRBV28|.|TRBJ1-1
CASSEWWGDTEAFF
TGTGCCAGCAGTGAATGGTGGGGGGACACTGAAGCTTTCTTT